Listed here are 19 T cell receptor beta chains from one sample, sequenced in a study of CD8 T cells in ankylosing spondylitis. TCRdb ran MiXCR on the 5' RACE reads and lists one entry per CDR3 protein. The table lists about 66,000 distinct CDR3 sequences, under 7.5% of them singletons. The sample was synovial fluid, either unsorted or a sorted T cell fraction (not recorded which). The receptors stem from a male donor with ankylosing spondylitis.

This clonotype occurred many times. The rearrangement uses TRBV28 and TRBJ1-4; TRBD1 is a possible D gene (6 bases). Germline CDR1 reads MDHEN; CDR2 reads SYDVKM. V lost 7 bases, J lost 7 bases, and 16 bases lay in between. The CDR3 has 14 amino acids. CDR3 region: CASNRVIGIEKLFF. CDR3 in DNA: TGTGCCAGCAACAGGGTAATCGGGATTGAAAAACTGTTTTTT.

The chain carries TRBV30 and TRBJ2-3, with a weak D call TRBD2 (6 bases). Trimming shortened V by 2 bases and J by 5 bases, and 14 bases separated the two germline ends. The germline CDR1 and CDR2 sequences are GTSNPN and SVGIG (reference sequence). This CDR3 region has 14 residues. The CDR3 loop is CAWSPGWRGDTQYF. The CDR3 bases are TGTGCCTGGAGTCCAGGGTGGAGGGGAGATACGCAGTATTTT.

This clonotype was recorded many times. V gene TRBV4-1 combines with J gene TRBJ2-1; D is perhaps TRBD1 (6 bases). V gave up 0 bases and J gave up 5 bases, with 14 bases separating them. This CDR3 has 16 amino acids. CDR1 and CDR2 (germline): MGHRA, YSYEKL. The CDR3 DNA is TGCGCCAGCAGCCAAGAGAGGGGGACGGATCACAATGAGCAGTTCTTC. It is translated as CASSQERGTDHNEQFF.

Many counts were recorded for this clonotype. The rearrangement joins TRBV12-3 or TRBV12-4 to TRBJ1-5; the D is unclear. V was cut by 3 bases and J by 6 bases, with 9 bases left in between. The CDR3 runs to 13 residues. The CDR3 sequence is CASSFKISQPQHF. As DNA, the CDR3 is TGTGCCAGCAGTTTTAAGATCAGTCAGCCCCAGCATTTT.

The V call is TRBV27, the J call TRBJ2-7; maybe TRBD1 (5 bases). CDR3 size: 17 residues. Germline lookup yields CDR1 MNHEY and CDR2 SMNVEV (reference sequence). V lost 5 bases, J lost 1 base, and 21 bases lay in between. The CDR3 protein is CASSPPIGRAGSYEQYF. The CDR3 DNA sequence: TGTGCCAGCAGTCCTCCGATCGGCAGGGCAGGATCCTACGAGCAGTACTTC.

The J gene is TRBJ2-2, the V gene TRBV7-9; 9 bases align to TRBD1. Unmatched junction bases numbered 2, after V lost 6 bases and J lost 0 bases. The CDR3 is 15 residues long. The germline CDR1 and CDR2 sequences are SEHNR and FQNEAQ (reference sequence). CDR3 in amino acids: CASRRQGANTGELFF. CDR3 bases: TGTGCCAGCAGACGACAGGGGGCGAACACCGGGGAGCTGTTTTTT.

This clonotype was counted once. Just one base apart from a much larger clone, this may be a read error. V usage is TRBV18 and J usage is TRBJ2-3; D unresolved. This CDR3 region has 11 residues. The germline V gene encodes CDR1 KGHSH and CDR2 LQKENI. V was shortened by 4 bases and J by 5 bases, with 4 bases between the two germline ends. CDR3 in amino acids: CASSLEDTQYF. In nucleotides, the CDR3 is TGTGCCAGCTCACTGGAAGATACGCAGTATTTT.

Many counts were recorded for this clonotype. The chain carries TRBV5-1 and TRBJ1-5; D is ambiguous. The ends were cut back, 6 bases at V and 0 bases at J, with 13 bases in the middle. The length of the CDR3 is 15 residues. The V gene's germline CDR1 is SGHRS and CDR2 YFSETQ. CDR3 nucleotides: TGCGCCAGCACCCCCGGCCCGAATAGCAATCAGCCCCAGCATTTT. Amino acids: CASTPGPNSNQPQHF.

In its sample, this clonotype was seen many times. V gene TRBV5-1 combines with J gene TRBJ2-1; D gene unclear. Germline V lookup: CDR1 SGHRS, CDR2 YFSETQ. Trimming shortened V by 4 bases and J by 6 bases, and 17 bases separated the two germline ends. The CDR3 runs 15 residues. CDR3 sequence: CASSNDDRSFNEQFF. In DNA form, the CDR3 reads TGCGCCAGCAGCAACGACGACCGGAGCTTCAATGAGCAGTTCTTC.

Ten or more counts support this clonotype. The chain has TRBV5-6 and TRBJ1-2; D gene ambiguous. Germline CDR1 and CDR2: SGHDT and YYEEEE. CDR3 length: 14 residues. Between the trimmed V and J ends, which lost 1 base and 0 bases, there was a span of 7 bases. The CDR3 coding sequence is TGTGCCAGCAGCTTGACAGCGTCTAACTATGGCTACACCTTC. It specifies CASSLTASNYGYTF.

Many counts were recorded for this clonotype. This chain links TRBV5-4 with TRBJ2-3, with 13 positions matching TRBD2. CDR1 and CDR2 from the germline V gene are SGHNT and YYREEE (reference sequence). V dropped 3 bases and J dropped 7; count of bases not matched to a gene: 11. This CDR3 has 17 residues. The CDR3 protein is CASSWGGLAGVENTQYF. In nucleotides, the CDR3 is TGTGCCAGCAGCTGGGGTGGACTAGCGGGAGTTGAGAATACGCAGTATTTT.

This clonotype was counted many times. The J gene is TRBJ2-1, the V gene TRBV5-8, with 12 bases identical to TRBD2. Germline loops: CDR1 SGHTS, CDR2 YDEGEE. The CDR3 loop spans 16 amino acids. Trimming took 2 bases from V and 9 from J; bases not matched to a gene: 9. For the CDR3, the DNA is TGTGCCAGCAGCTTCCGCCGACTAGCGGGAGAGGGTGAGCAGTTCTTC. This gives the protein CASSFRRLAGEGEQFF.

The rearrangement joins TRBV12-5 to TRBJ2-5; the D gene is possibly TRBD2 (6 bases). Germline V lookup: CDR1 LGHNT, CDR2 FRNRAP. V lost 1 base and J lost 6, with 9 bases in between. The CDR3 totals 13 residues. The CDR3 region has the DNA TGTGCTAGTGGTTTGGGGCGGGACCAGACCCAGTACTTC. It translates to CASGLGRDQTQYF.

This clonotype was recorded at least ten times. The V gene is TRBV6-5, the J gene TRBJ2-2; D is unclear. Germline CDR1 is MNHEY and CDR2 is SVGAGI. CDR3 length: 13 residues. Trimming took 1 base from V and 6 from J, leaving 6 bases between them. The CDR3 here is CASSYLGSGELFF. CDR3 nucleotides: TGTGCCAGCAGTTACTTAGGGTCCGGGGAGCTGTTTTTT.

This clonotype was recorded at least ten times. V gene TRBV6-5 combines with J gene TRBJ2-1; TRBD2 aligns across 9 bases. V was clipped by 0 bases and J by 7 bases; unmatched bases: 4. Germline loops: CDR1 MNHEY, CDR2 SVGAGI. This CDR3 region has 15 residues. CDR3 residues: CASSYSASGKNEQFF. CDR3 sequence (DNA): TGTGCCAGCAGTTACTCGGCTAGCGGGAAAAATGAGCAGTTCTTC.

The sample holds a few counts of this clonotype. The rearrangement uses TRBV19 and TRBJ1-2; D gene ambiguous. This CDR3 contains 16 residues. Between the trimmed V and J ends, which lost 5 bases and 5 bases, there was a span of 21 bases. The germline V gene has CDR1 LNHDA and CDR2 SQIVND (reference sequence). The CDR3 DNA follows: TGTGCCAGTAGTCCCCTACAAGGGCAACCACCTTATGGCTACACCTTC. Translation: CASSPLQGQPPYGYTF.

The chain recombines TRBV5-1 with TRBJ2-7; the D gene is possibly TRBD2 (5 bases). Germline CDR1 SGHRS, CDR2 YFSETQ. CDR3 size: 13 residues. The V end was cut by 0 bases, the J end by 11 bases, with 15 bases between. The CDR3 DNA follows: TGCGCCAGCAGCTTGGAGGTGGTCGGGAATAAGTACTTC. Translation gives CASSLEVVGNKYF.

The table lists this clonotype with many counts. The chain carries TRBV13 and TRBJ2-7; D gene uncertain. CDR3 length equals 13 residues. CDR1 and CDR2 (germline): PRHDT, FYEKMQ (reference sequence). Trimming took 3 bases from V and 3 from J, leaving 9 bases between them. The CDR3 nucleotides are TGTGCCAGCAGCTTGAACTTATTCTACGAGCAGTACTTC. It specifies CASSLNLFYEQYF.

This clonotype showed up just a few times. The genes are TRBV20-1 and TRBJ2-7, with TRBD2 matching over 10 bases. This CDR3 has 16 residues. Germline CDR1 reads DFQATT; CDR2 reads SNEGSKA (reference sequence). Trimming took 5 bases from V and 2 from J; bases not matched to a gene: 12. The CDR3: CSAGLNTLAGTYEQYF. The DNA for the CDR3 is TGCAGTGCTGGACTCAACACACTAGCGGGGACCTACGAGCAGTACTTC.